This TCR beta chain appears in the sequencing data of a study of blood T cell repertoires in COVID-19. Study context: The cDNA or gDNA used as material had been derived from T cells, B-cell-depleted T cells, or PBMCs.

J lost 3 bases, V lost 1 base, and 0 bases had no gene match. The CDR3 is 14 residues long. The germline CDR1 and CDR2 sequences are SGHVS and FQNEAQ. Using immunoSEQ multiplex PCR, the repertoire was profiled, and TCRdb retains in-frame clones only, with some absent. The repertoire includes 60,000 to 70,000 clones, roughly 85% of them detected once, and 20% to 25% sits in the top ten. The source is a man in his fifties with acute or convalescent COVID-19. The V call is TRBV7-8, the J call TRBJ2-1; 7 bases are a match to TRBD1. Sample: peripheral blood. CDR3 in amino acids: CASSLGQGYNEQFF. Here the CDR3 DNA reads TGTGCCAGCAGCTTAGGACAGGGCTACAATGAGCAGTTCTTC.